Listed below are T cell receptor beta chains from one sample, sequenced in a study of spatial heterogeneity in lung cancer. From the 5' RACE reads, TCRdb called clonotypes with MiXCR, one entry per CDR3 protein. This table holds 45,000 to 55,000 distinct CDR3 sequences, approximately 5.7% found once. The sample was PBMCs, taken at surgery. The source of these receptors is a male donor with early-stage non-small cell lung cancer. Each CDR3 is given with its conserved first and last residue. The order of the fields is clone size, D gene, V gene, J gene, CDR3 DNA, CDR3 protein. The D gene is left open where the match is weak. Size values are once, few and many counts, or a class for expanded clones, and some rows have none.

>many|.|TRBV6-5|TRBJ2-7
TGTGCCAGCACCGGTCCATCTTCCGTTTCCGAGCAGTACTTC
CASTGPSSVSEQYF
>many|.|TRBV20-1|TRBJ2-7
TGCAGTGCTAAGTGGACAGCTGACGAGCAGTACTTC
CSAKWTADEQYF
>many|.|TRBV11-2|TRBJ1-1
TGTGCCAGCAGCTCCGGCAGGGAGGTGGGTGCTTTCTTT
CASSSGREVGAFF
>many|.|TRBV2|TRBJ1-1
TGTGCCAGCACCAAGATGGGGGCAGAGGATCTAGCTCTCTTT
CASTKMGAEDLALF
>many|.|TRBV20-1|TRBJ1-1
TGCAGTGCTAGACCAAGCGGGGGGCCCACCGCTTTCTTT
CSARPSGGPTAFF
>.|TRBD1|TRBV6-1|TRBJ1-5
TGTGCCAGCAGTGAAGCGGGACAGGGGAATCAGCCCCAGCATTTT
CASSEAGQGNQPQHF
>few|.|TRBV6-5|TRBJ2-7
TGTGCCAGCAGTTACCTTAGGGGCCCCTACGAGCAGTACTTC
CASSYLRGPYEQYF
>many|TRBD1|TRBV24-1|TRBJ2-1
TGTGCCACCAGTGATTTGGGGACAGGGGGTGAGCAGTTCTTC
CATSDLGTGGEQFF
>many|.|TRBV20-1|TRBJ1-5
TGCAGTGTTCCCGGACAGAGCAATCAGCCCCAGCATTTT
CSVPGQSNQPQHF
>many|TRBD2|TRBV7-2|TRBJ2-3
TGTGCCAGCAGCTTAGACCGGCCACTAGCGGGAGCCGCACGCACAGATACGCAGTATTTT
CASSLDRPLAGAARTDTQYF
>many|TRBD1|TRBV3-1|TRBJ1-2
TGTGCCAGCAGCCAAGGGACAGGTCATCGCTACACCTTC
CASSQGTGHRYTF
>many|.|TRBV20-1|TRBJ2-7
TGCAGTGCTAGAGATTCGAGGGACTTTTACGAGCAGTACTTC
CSARDSRDFYEQYF
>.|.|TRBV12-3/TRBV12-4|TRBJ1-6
TGTGCCAGCAGTTTACTGACGGGGGCTTCACCCCTCCACTTT
CASSLLTGASPLHF
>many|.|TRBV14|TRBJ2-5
TGTGCCAGCAGCCAGAGGAGGCAAGAGACCCAGTACTTC
CASSQRRQETQYF
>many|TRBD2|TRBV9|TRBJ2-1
TGTGCCAGCAGCCTCCGGACTAGCGGGAGGGTCGATGAGCAGTTCTTC
CASSLRTSGRVDEQFF
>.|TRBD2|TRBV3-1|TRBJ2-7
TGTGCCAGCAGCCAGCGGGAGGGCCTCTACGAGCAGTACTTC
CASSQREGLYEQYF